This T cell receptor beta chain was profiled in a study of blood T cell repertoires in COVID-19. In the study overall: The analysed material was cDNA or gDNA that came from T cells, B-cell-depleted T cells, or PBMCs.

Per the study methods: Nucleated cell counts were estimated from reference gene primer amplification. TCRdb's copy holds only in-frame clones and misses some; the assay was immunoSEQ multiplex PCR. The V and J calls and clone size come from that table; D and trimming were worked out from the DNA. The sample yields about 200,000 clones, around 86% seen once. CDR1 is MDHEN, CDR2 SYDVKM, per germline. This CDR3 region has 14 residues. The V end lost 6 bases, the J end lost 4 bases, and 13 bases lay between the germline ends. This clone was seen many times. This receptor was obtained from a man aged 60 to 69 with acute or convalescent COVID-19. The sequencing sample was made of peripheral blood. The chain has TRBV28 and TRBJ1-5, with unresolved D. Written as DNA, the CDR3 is TGTGCCAGCAGCCCCCCCGGGGAAAATCAGCCCCAGCATTTT. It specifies CASSPPGENQPQHF.